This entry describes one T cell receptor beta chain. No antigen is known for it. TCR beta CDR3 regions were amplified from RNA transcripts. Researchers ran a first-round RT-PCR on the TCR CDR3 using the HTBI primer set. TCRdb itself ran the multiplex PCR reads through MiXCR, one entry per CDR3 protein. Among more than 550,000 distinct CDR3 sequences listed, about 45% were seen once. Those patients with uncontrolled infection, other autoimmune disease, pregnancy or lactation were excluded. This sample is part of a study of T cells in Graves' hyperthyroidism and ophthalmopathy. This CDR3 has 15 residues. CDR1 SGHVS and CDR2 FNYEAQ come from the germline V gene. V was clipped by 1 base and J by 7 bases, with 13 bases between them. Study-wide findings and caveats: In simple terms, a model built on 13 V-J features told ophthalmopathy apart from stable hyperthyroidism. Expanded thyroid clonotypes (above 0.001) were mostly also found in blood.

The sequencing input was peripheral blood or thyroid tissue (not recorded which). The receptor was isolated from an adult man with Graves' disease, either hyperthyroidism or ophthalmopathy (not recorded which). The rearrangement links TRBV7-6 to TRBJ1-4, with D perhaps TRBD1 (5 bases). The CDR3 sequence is CASSLENRWGEKLFF. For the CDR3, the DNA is TGTGCCAGCAGCTTAGAAAACAGGTGGGGTGAAAAACTGTTTTTT.